This TCR beta chain was recorded in a study of monozygotic twins with inflammatory bowel disease (dated by TCRdb to about 2019). About the full investigation: In total, approximately 28 monozygotic twin pairs made up the full study: 19 Danish pairs, all IBD-discordant, plus nine German pairs, of which four were IBD-concordant and five were IBD-discordant. Disease-associated traits were sought mainly through comparisons between IBD patients and their genetically identical healthy co-twins within discordant pairs. Each individual had, on average, about 151 000 unique TCRalpha sequences and 181 000 unique TCRbeta sequences available for analysis. Study-wide findings and limitations: The analysis was unable to tell different T cell subtypes apart. The results gave no support for a single strong signal or clonotype linked to IBD. Concordant and discordant twins showed no difference in repertoire similarity, possibly because of limited statistical power. TCRbeta repertoire diversity, by inverse Simpson index, was decreased in IBD patients compared with their healthy co-twins. Compared with healthy twins, IBD patients had fewer clonotypes in common with other individuals, a difference most pronounced in patients showing signs of disease activity. Differing immunosuppressive treatments among patients may have added background noise and inter-individual variability to the repertoires.

In the case of this clonotype: This clone's antigen is unknown.

To prepare the library, 5' RACE was applied. For each TCR library, 3,500 to 4,000 ng of total RNA was used. cDNA was synthesized with SMARTScribe reverse transcriptase in eight separate reactions per sample. During cDNA synthesis, template switching introduced unique molecular identifiers that contained a 6-nucleotide sample barcode. TCRalpha and TCRbeta cDNA was amplified in two nested PCRs of about 17 and 10 cycles, and bead purification was carried out after each PCR. Before amplification, the cDNA was treated with uracil DNA-glycosylase and purified using the QIAquick PCR purification kit. The second PCR added Illumina TruSeq-compatible adapters along with sample-specific barcodes. TapeStation and Qubit were used to check library quality and concentration, and 5 ng of each library went into the pool. The pooled libraries were sequenced with 2 x 100 bp reads and custom sequencing primers on an Illumina HiSeq2500 single-index Rapid Run. Processing in the source paper ran as follows. UMI-based consensus assembly with MiGEC version 1.2.6 was used to correct PCR and sequencing errors. MiXCR version 2.1.1 was used for V(D)J alignment, clonotype assembly and CDR3 extraction. Normalisation of gene usage, clonotype sharing and MAIT/NKT TCR abundance was achieved by analysing the top 1000, 10 000 and 20 000 clonotypes per sample. After downsampling to 27 000 UMIs, diversity was calculated as the inverse Simpson index using the vegan R package. Paired Mann-Whitney U tests on discordant twin pairs were used, with Benjamini-Hochberg multiple-testing correction. Each entry corresponds to one CDR3 protein sequence from reads that TCRdb reprocessed, and DNA is not given. TCRdb, not the authors, supplied the V and J calls. This sample's records show 330,000 or so distinct CDR3 sequences. The ten largest clones add up to around 2% of the sample.

From each donor, an approximately 2.4 ml peripheral blood sample was collected into PAXgene tubes and kept at -80 degrees C. Without T cell sorting, total RNA was isolated from whole blood using the PAXgene blood miRNA kit on an automated QIAcube. Peripheral blood from monozygotic twin pairs concordant or discordant for inflammatory bowel disease was subjected to deep TCRalpha and TCRbeta repertoire profiling with unique molecular barcoding. For every twin pair, smoking habits were documented, and each individual was categorised as a current, former or never smoker. What was sequenced was blood. This TCR came from a human donor with ulcerative colitis or Crohn's disease, or a healthy co-twin of an affected twin (not recorded which).

CDR3 sequence: CAWSVRTSGRADTQYF. The sequence links TRBV30 to TRBJ2-3; TCRdb gives TRBD2 as the D gene, but with no DNA this cannot be confirmed. CDR1 GTSNPN and CDR2 SVGIG are derived from the germline V gene (reference sequence). From the cysteine through the phenylalanine, the CDR3 covers 16 amino acids. No DNA is listed.